The 21 T cell receptor beta chains presented below share a single source sample, sequenced in a study of blood T cell repertoires in COVID-19. Produced via immunoSEQ multiplex PCR; TCRdb's table is partial and in-frame only. This repertoire shows 200,000 to 300,000 clones, 80% to 90% found once; its top ten account for under 4.5%. What was sequenced was peripheral blood. These receptor sequences come from a man in his fifties or sixties with acute or convalescent COVID-19.

The chain is built from TRBV15 and TRBJ2-1; 8 nucleotides agree with TRBD2. This CDR3 has 15 residues. Germline V lookup: CDR1 LNHNV, CDR2 YYDKDF (reference sequence). J lost 3 bases, V lost 5 bases, and 6 bases had no gene match. This CDR3 reads CATSGGLGIYNEQFF. Here the CDR3 DNA reads TGTGCCACCAGCGGGGGACTAGGGATCTACAATGAGCAGTTCTTC.

This sequence joins TRBV18 and TRBJ1-4; D unclear. V was shortened by 1 base and J by 8 bases, with 11 bases between the two germline ends. The CDR3 length is 14 residues. Germline lookup yields CDR1 KGHSH and CDR2 LQKENI. CDR3 loop: CASSPRAGDEKLFF. In DNA, the CDR3 is TGTGCCAGCTCACCACGGGCAGGTGACGAAAAACTGTTTTTT.

V usage is TRBV6-2 or TRBV6-3 and J usage is TRBJ1-1, with TRBD1 matching 7 bases. CDR3 length equals 16 residues. Per the germline V gene, CDR1 is MNHEY and CDR2 is SVGEGT. J lost 2 bases, V lost 2 bases, and 8 bases had no gene match. The CDR3 reads CASSYVYRGINTEAFF. In DNA form, the CDR3 reads TGTGCCAGCAGTTACGTATACAGGGGAATAAACACTGAAGCTTTCTTT.

J is TRBJ1-2 and V is TRBV30; the D gene is possibly TRBD1 (6 bases). The length of the CDR3 is 15 residues. The germline V and J ends were trimmed by 3 bases and 4 bases, with 18 bases remaining between them. CDR1 is GTSNPN, CDR2 SVGIG, per germline (reference sequence). CDR3 sequence: CAWRLPWEGVYGYTF. The CDR3 bases are TGTGCCTGGAGACTGCCTTGGGAGGGGGTCTATGGCTACACCTTC.

Here the CDR3 reads CASVLLGTGDGYTF. In DNA, the CDR3 is TGTGCCAGCGTATTATTAGGGACAGGAGATGGCTACACCTTC. The chain carries TRBV2 and TRBJ1-2; 8 positions match TRBD1. This CDR3 has 14 amino acids. Germline V gene data show CDR1 as SNHLY and CDR2 as FYNNEI. With 8 bases clipped from V and 6 bases from J, the junction kept 11 bases outside the gene matches.

The chain couples TRBV18 to TRBJ2-3; D is possibly TRBD1 (5 bases). CDR3 length: 14 residues. CDR1 and CDR2 (germline): KGHSH, LQKENI. V was pared by 2 bases and J by 1 base, with 7 bases between. The DNA for the CDR3 is TGTGCCAGCTCACCAAGCAGGGGCACAGATACGCAGTATTTT. Its translation: CASSPSRGTDTQYF.

V is TRBV3-1 (or the pseudogene TRBV3-2) and J is TRBJ2-7, with TRBD1 matching 10 bases. The J segment lost 2 bases and the V segment lost 3 bases, leaving 4 bases of the junction unmatched. The CDR3 is made up of 15 amino acids. Per the germline V gene, CDR1 is LGHDT and CDR2 is YNNKEL (reference sequence). CDR3 DNA sequence: TGTGCCAGCAGCCACGGGACAGGGGCCACCTACGAGCAGTACTTC. Translation gives CASSHGTGATYEQYF.

The V and J genes are TRBV4-1 and TRBJ1-2; no definite D call. Trimming removed 6 bases from V and 8 bases from J, with 10 bases in between. The germline V gene has CDR1 MGHRA and CDR2 YSYEKL. The CDR3 extends over 11 amino acids. The CDR3 sequence: CASSEDGGYTF. As DNA, the CDR3 is TGCGCCAGCAGTGAAGACGGGGGCTACACCTTC.

The chain is built from TRBV13 and TRBJ1-1; maybe TRBD1 (6 bases). The germline V gene has CDR1 PRHDT and CDR2 FYEKMQ (reference sequence). This CDR3 has 16 residues. The V gene lost 5 bases and the J gene lost 0 bases, with 16 bases spanning the gap. Here the CDR3 reads CASSPTGQRMNTEAFF. In DNA, the CDR3 is TGTGCCAGCAGCCCCACAGGACAGCGGATGAACACTGAAGCTTTCTTT.

This chain links TRBV7-9 with TRBJ1-1, with a weak D call TRBD1 (5 bases). The V end was cut by 5 bases, the J end by 3 bases, with 13 bases between. Germline CDR1 and CDR2: SEHNR and FQNEAQ (reference sequence). The CDR3 spans 14 residues. CDR3 loop: CASSRGTGYTEAFF. CDR3 DNA sequence: TGTGCCAGCAGCAGAGGAACAGGCTACACTGAAGCTTTCTTT. The complete variable domain, with remaining parts taken from reference TRBV7-9 and TRBJ1-1, reads DTGVSQNPRHKITKRGQNVTFRCDPISEHNRLYWYRQTLGQGPEFLTYFQNEAQLEKSRLLSDRFSAERPKGSFSTLEIQRTEQGDSAMYLCASSRGTGYTEAFFGQGTRLTVV.

The gene calls are TRBV7-9 and TRBJ2-3; D may be TRBD2 (7 bases). The length of the CDR3 is 16 residues. V lost 5 bases, J lost 2 bases, and 17 bases lay in between. CDR1 is SEHNR, CDR2 FQNEAQ, per germline (reference sequence). The DNA for the CDR3 is TGTGCCAGCAGCCTAAGCTGGGGGGGCGCCACAGATACGCAGTATTTT. This translates into CASSLSWGGATDTQYF.

V is TRBV19 and J is TRBJ2-1, with 15 bases that match TRBD2. The junction had 7 bases not matched to a gene; V was cut back by 5 bases and J by 8 bases. CDR1 is LNHDA and CDR2 is SQIVND in the germline V gene (reference sequence). CDR3 size: 16 residues. CDR3 nucleotides: TGTGCCAGTAGTTCGGGACTAGCGGGGGGTTGGGATGAGCAGTTCTTC. Amino acid sequence: CASSSGLAGGWDEQFF.

The rearrangement joins TRBV5-8 to TRBJ2-7; 9 bases are a match to TRBD1. CDR1 is SGHTS and CDR2 is YDEGEE in the germline V gene. V lost 4 bases and J lost 3; bases outside the gene matches: 5. This CDR3 comprises 14 residues. The CDR3 region is CASSHGTGFYEQYF. The CDR3 DNA sequence: TGTGCCAGCAGCCACGGGACAGGGTTCTACGAGCAGTACTTC.

The chain recombines TRBV9 with TRBJ2-2, with D tentatively TRBD1 (5 bases). Between the trimmed V and J ends, which lost 0 bases and 4 bases, there was a span of 16 bases. CDR3 length: 17 amino acids. The germline CDR1 and CDR2 sequences are SGDLS and YYNGEE. The CDR3 bases are TGTGCCAGCAGCGTAGCTCTCGCAGGGTTCCCCACCGGGGAGCTGTTTTTT. Protein product: CASSVALAGFPTGELFF.

DNA for the CDR3: TGTGCCAGCAGCTTAGGGTACGGGGAGGGGAATGAAAAACTGTTTTTT. Its translation: CASSLGYGEGNEKLFF. The V call is TRBV11-2, the J call TRBJ1-4; weak D call: TRBD1 (5 bases). The CDR3 is 16 amino acids. Germline V gene lookup returns CDR1 SGHAT and CDR2 FQNNGV. With 1 base removed from V and 5 bases from J, the gap between germline ends came to 14 bases. Full variable domain (remainder filled in from reference TRBV11-2 and TRBJ1-4): EAGVAQSPRYKIIEKRQSVAFWCNPISGHATLYWYQQILGQGPKLLIQFQNNGVVDDSQLPKDRFSAERLKGVDSTLKIQPAKLEDSAVYLCASSLGYGEGNEKLFFGSGTQLSVL.

The chain is built from TRBV15 and TRBJ2-6; a weak D match, TRBD1 (6 bases). The CDR3 length is 16 residues. Per germline, CDR1 LNHNV and CDR2 YYDKDF (reference sequence). Trimming removed 0 bases from V and 1 base from J, with 7 bases in between. This chain's CDR3 is CATSRDRGSGANVLTF. Written as DNA, the CDR3 is TGTGCCACCAGCAGAGACAGGGGATCTGGGGCCAACGTCCTGACTTTC.

This rearrangement joins TRBV6-2 or TRBV6-3 to TRBJ2-5, with 11 bases fitting TRBD2. This CDR3 region has 17 residues. Germline values: CDR1 MNHEY, CDR2 SVGEGT. The V segment lost 2 bases and the J segment 1 base; nucleotides outside the gene matches: 6. In DNA form, the CDR3 reads TGTGCCAGCAGTTACACCTCTAGCGGGGGGTTCCAAGAGACCCAGTACTTC. Encoded protein: CASSYTSSGGFQETQYF.

The V and J genes are TRBV11-1 and TRBJ2-7; TRBD2 agrees at 9 bases. From germline, CDR1 is SGHAT and CDR2 FQDESV (reference sequence). The V segment lost 3 bases and the J segment 1 base; nucleotides outside the gene matches: 7. The CDR3 is 16 residues long. This chain's CDR3 is CASSFPEAGGSYEQYF. The CDR3 DNA reads TGTGCCAGCAGCTTCCCAGAAGCGGGGGGTTCCTACGAGCAGTACTTC.

The chain couples TRBV25-1 to TRBJ1-2, with 10 bases lining up with TRBD1. The V gene's germline CDR1 is MGHDK and CDR2 SYGVNS. V lost 4 bases, J lost 2 bases, and 7 bases stayed unmatched. CDR3 size: 16 residues. CDR3 amino acids: CASSGPGQGSNYGYTF. For the CDR3, the DNA is TGTGCCAGCAGTGGACCGGGACAGGGGTCCAACTATGGCTACACCTTC.

The J gene is TRBJ1-6, the V gene TRBV6-1, with no clear D. The V and J ends lost 1 base and 7 bases respectively, with 8 bases between them. The CDR3 has 14 residues. CDR1 and CDR2 from the germline V gene are MNHNS and SASEGT. The chain's CDR3 is CASSEVSGNSPLHF. In nucleotides, the CDR3 is TGTGCCAGCAGTGAAGTTTCGGGGAATTCACCCCTCCACTTT.

The chain uses TRBV7-9 and TRBJ2-5, with D perhaps matching TRBD1 (6 bases). Germline loops: CDR1 SEHNR, CDR2 FQNEAQ (reference sequence). The CDR3 has 14 residues. V gave up 5 bases and J gave up 9 bases, with 19 bases separating them. The CDR3 here is CASSPATGLEAQYF. CDR3 DNA sequence: TGTGCCAGCAGCCCAGCAACAGGGTTGGAGGCCCAGTACTTC.